The 19 T cell receptor beta chains below all came from one sample that was sequenced in a study of regulatory T cells in long-lasting Graves disease. Arm-PCR of CDR3 regions and iRepertoire HTBI primers were the basis on which TCR beta libraries were built. TCRdb itself ran the multiplex PCR reads through MiXCR, one entry per CDR3 protein. The sample lists about half a million distinct CDR3 sequences; less than 25% were seen once. The time point was: persistent/refractory GD, antithyroid drugs over 5 years with positive TRAb. Extracted PBMC RNA gave rise to the TCR library. Sequenced here: peripheral blood mononuclear cells (PBMCs), sampled when the disease was refractory, from a patient treated with antithyroid drugs. All receptors come from a female donor with Graves disease.

V is TRBV7-2 and J is TRBJ2-2; no clear D gene. CDR1 is SGHTA and CDR2 is FQGNSA in the germline V gene. This CDR3 is built from 16 residues. Trimming took off 1 base at V and 6 bases at J, with 15 bases between the two ends. The CDR3 region is CASSLGLHLGSGELFF. The CDR3 region has the DNA TGTGCCAGCAGCTTAGGTCTACACCTAGGCTCCGGGGAGCTGTTTTTT.

In regard to this clonotype: A much larger clone sits a single nucleotide away, making a read error possible. The rearrangement links TRBV3-1 to TRBJ2-5; the D is unclear. CDR3 length: 13 residues. In germline, CDR1 is LGHDT, CDR2 YNNKEL (reference sequence). V lost 1 base and J lost 5, with 8 bases in between. CDR3 loop: CASSQAATETQYF. The CDR3 DNA reads TGTGCCAGCAGCCAAGCGGCGACCGAGACCCAGTACTTC.

At least ten counts were recorded for this clonotype. The gene calls are TRBV2 and TRBJ2-7, with 7 bases aligning to TRBD1. The germline gives CDR1 SNHLY, CDR2 FYNNEI. The CDR3 spans 13 residues. The V segment lost 7 bases and the J segment 0 bases; nucleotides outside the gene matches: 3. The CDR3 sequence: CASNYRGSYEQYF. The DNA of the CDR3 is TGTGCCAGCAATTACAGGGGCTCCTACGAGCAGTACTTC.

This clonotype was counted a few times. The J gene is TRBJ2-2, the V gene TRBV25-1, with a possible D match to TRBD1 (5 bases). Germline V gives CDR1 MGHDK, CDR2 SYGVNS. The CDR3 runs 16 residues. V lost 2 bases to trimming and J lost 6 bases, with 16 bases between them. The DNA of the CDR3 is TGTGCCAGCAGTGAACCGAGACTTTCAGGGCCCGGGGAGCTGTTTTTT. It specifies CASSEPRLSGPGELFF.

The genes are TRBV5-1 and TRBJ1-2, with D unresolved. CDR1 is SGHRS and CDR2 is YFSETQ in the germline V gene. The CDR3 contains 14 residues. The V end was cut by 0 bases, the J end by 4 bases, with 10 bases between. The CDR3 DNA is TGCGCCAGCAGCTTGGAGGGCAGGCGCTATGGCTACACCTTC. It specifies CASSLEGRRYGYTF.

This clonotype was seen many times. This rearrangement joins TRBV20-1 to TRBJ1-1; 8 bases line up with TRBD1. Trimming at V came to 0 bases and at J to 4 bases, leaving 7 bases not matched to a gene. CDR1 is DFQATT and CDR2 is SNEGSKA in the germline V gene (reference sequence). There are 15 residues in the CDR3. DNA of the CDR3: TGCAGTGCTAGAGATACCGGGACAGGCCTCACTGAAGCTTTCTTT. This gives the protein CSARDTGTGLTEAFF.

Many counts were recorded for this clonotype. The chain joins TRBV20-1 to TRBJ1-2, with D maybe TRBD1 (6 bases). Germline CDR1 and CDR2: DFQATT and SNEGSKA (reference sequence). CDR3 length equals 13 residues. The V gene lost 2 bases and the J gene lost 8 bases, with 15 bases spanning the gap. In DNA, the CDR3 is TGCAGTGCTAGAATACAGGGTTTGGGAGGCTACACCTTC. Protein product: CSARIQGLGGYTF.

The chain is built from TRBV6-1 and TRBJ2-7; 14 positions agree with TRBD2. The CDR3 consists of 15 residues. Germline V CDR1 and CDR2: MNHNS, SASEGT. V gave up 5 bases and J gave up 3 bases; unmatched junction bases: 3. The CDR3, as DNA: TGTGCCAGCAGTAGGGGACTAGCGGGGGACTACGAGCAGTACTTC. As protein: CASSRGLAGDYEQYF.

This CDR3 is CASSPTGLPNEQYF. The CDR3, as DNA: TGTGCCAGCTCACCTACGGGACTCCCGAACGAGCAGTACTTC. The rearrangement joins TRBV18 to TRBJ2-7; TRBD2 might be the D (6 bases). Germline V gene data show CDR1 as KGHSH and CDR2 as LQKENI. V shed 3 bases and J shed 5 bases, with 14 bases lying between them. CDR3 length equals 14 residues. Full variable domain (remainder filled in from reference TRBV18 and TRBJ2-7): NAGVMQNPRHLVRRRGQEARLRCSPMKGHSHVYWYRQLPEEGLKFMVYLQKENIIDESGMPKERFSAEFPKEGPSILRIQQVVRGDSAAYFCASSPTGLPNEQYFGPGTRLTVT.

There are a few counts of this clonotype. The chain is built from TRBV10-3 and TRBJ1-6; 7 bases line up with TRBD1. The trim removed 3 bases at V and 10 bases at J, leaving 12 bases unmatched. The V gene's germline CDR1 is ENHRY and CDR2 SYGVKD. This CDR3 is built from 16 residues. DNA of the CDR3: TGTGCCATCAGTGAACCTCGACAGGGAGAATGGTCACCCCTCCACTTT. Translation: CAISEPRQGEWSPLHF.

This clonotype showed up just a few times. V gene TRBV9 combines with J gene TRBJ1-1; D may be TRBD1 (6 bases). The V end lost 4 bases, the J end lost 0 bases, and 19 bases lay between the germline ends. Germline lookup yields CDR1 SGDLS and CDR2 YYNGEE. The CDR3 is 17 residues long. The CDR3 DNA reads as TGTGCCAGCAGCTCCCCCAGGGGCGGTAACATGAACACTGAAGCTTTCTTT. It yields the protein CASSSPRGGNMNTEAFF. Full variable domain (remainder filled in from reference TRBV9 and TRBJ1-1): DSGVTQTPKHLITATGQRVTLRCSPRSGDLSVYWYQQSLDQGLQFLIQYYNGEERAKGNILERFSAQQFPDLHSELNLSSLELGDSALYFCASSSPRGGNMNTEAFFGQGTRLTVV.

This clonotype was seen at least ten times. The CDR3 coding sequence is TGTGCCAGCAGTTGGGACAGTCGCTCTGGAAACACCATATATTTT. Translating it yields CASSWDSRSGNTIYF. The chain has TRBV28 and TRBJ1-3; 7 bases agree with TRBD1. CDR3 length equals 15 residues. V shed 4 bases and J 0 bases; nucleotides not matched to a gene: 3. Germline V gene data show CDR1 as MDHEN and CDR2 as SYDVKM.

The CDR3 here is CASRPVLRGGTGELFF. CDR3 DNA sequence: TGTGCCAGCAGGCCGGTTTTGCGGGGAGGCACCGGGGAGCTGTTTTTT. This sequence joins TRBV6-1 and TRBJ2-2; TRBD2 is a possible D gene (6 bases). Per germline, CDR1 MNHNS and CDR2 SASEGT. Trimming shortened V by 6 bases and J by 4 bases, and 18 bases separated the two germline ends. The CDR3 spans 16 residues.

This clonotype was counted ten times or more. The J gene is TRBJ1-6, the V gene TRBV15, with 8 bases fitting TRBD1. Germline CDR1 reads LNHNV; CDR2 reads YYDKDF (reference sequence). J lost 9 bases, V lost 1 base, and 8 bases had no gene match. The CDR3 length is 16 residues. The CDR3 nucleotides read TGTGCCACCAGCAGAGGGGCAGGGGGCCTTGGTTCACCCCTCCACTTT. As protein: CATSRGAGGLGSPLHF.

This chain links TRBV12-3 or TRBV12-4 with TRBJ1-2; D is unclear. V was pared by 4 bases and J by 8 bases, with 8 bases between. The CDR3 is 11 residues long. The CDR3 protein is CASSWEGGYTF. CDR3 DNA sequence: TGTGCCAGCAGTTGGGAGGGAGGCTACACCTTC.

This rearrangement joins TRBV6-2 or TRBV6-3 to TRBJ1-1, with 8 bases aligning to TRBD1. The V gene end was trimmed by 5 bases and the J gene end by 1 base; junction bases not matched to a gene: 6. This CDR3 spans 15 amino acids. Germline loops: CDR1 MNHEY, CDR2 SVGEGT. The CDR3, as DNA: TGTGCCAGCAGTGGGGCCGGGACAGGGAACACTGAAGCTTTCTTT. It specifies CASSGAGTGNTEAFF.

The table lists this clonotype with a few counts. The chain joins TRBV5-1 to TRBJ1-6, with D hard to call. V lost 0 bases to trimming and J lost 7 bases, with 20 bases between them. The CDR3 runs 18 residues. Germline values: CDR1 SGHRS, CDR2 YFSETQ. DNA of the CDR3: TGCGCCAGCAGCTTGGTTGGCCTCCAGTGGATAAAAAATTCACCCCTCCACTTT. Its translation: CASSLVGLQWIKNSPLHF.

In this sample, this clonotype turned up many times. The chain joins TRBV11-2 to TRBJ2-5; 7 bases match TRBD2. Germline assignment: CDR1 SGHAT and CDR2 FQNNGV. The trim removed 0 bases at V and 4 bases at J, leaving 17 bases unmatched. This CDR3 is built from 19 residues. Here the CDR3 reads CASSLDLGGSLLPGETQYF. CDR3 in DNA: TGTGCCAGCAGCTTAGATCTAGGCGGGAGCCTTCTCCCCGGAGAGACCCAGTACTTC.

Of note for this clonotype: A read error may explain this, as a much larger clone is one base away. This chain uses TRBV9 with TRBJ1-5, with TRBD1 matching 7 bases. J was trimmed by 2 bases and V by 3 bases; bases with no gene match: 2. Germline assignment: CDR1 SGDLS and CDR2 YYNGEE. CDR3 length: 14 residues. The CDR3 protein is CASSAGTGNQPQHF. Here the CDR3 DNA reads TGTGCCAGCAGCGCCGGGACAGGCAATCAGCCCCAGCATTTT.